This T cell receptor beta chain was sequenced in a study of beta chain features in type 1 diabetes. Turning to the study itself: There were approximately 110,000,000 sorted cells examined across all samples.

The whole isolated RNA underwent reverse transcription, so sequencing captured expressed TCRB transcripts. Some clones are missing from TCRdb's copy, which holds only in-frame ones; the method was immunoSEQ multiplex PCR. The sample yields hundreds of thousands of clones, around an eighth seen once. The study, taken as a whole, reports: Insertions were fewer and deletions more numerous at VDJ junctions in type 1 diabetes patients. Reads derived from cDNA could over-represent cells showing high TCR expression. Healthy donors had naive, central memory and Treg TCRB repertoires that appeared less similar than those seen among patients. Significant though moderate, a shortening of TCRB CDR3s appeared in all four CD4+ subsets of Type 1 diabetes patients.

The germline gives CDR1 MGHRA, CDR2 YSYEKL. V was pared by 6 bases and J by 5 bases, with 8 bases of the junction left unmatched. The CDR3 has 14 residues. Concerning this clone: Its specificity is not known.

The chain has TRBV4-1 and TRBJ1-1; 8 bases are a match to TRBD1. The receptor was isolated from a man between 18 and 35 years old with type 1 diabetes. The sample was naive CD4+ T cells from blood. The CDR3 coding sequence is TGCGCCAGCAGACTGACAGGGGTGGGAACTGAAGCTTTCTTT. Its protein product is CASRLTGVGTEAFF.